The entry below gives a single TCR beta chain sequence along with its context. The antigen is undetermined. The data are from a study of T cell repertoires in cytomegalovirus infection. Turning to the study itself: CMV infection and matching HLA type were both indicated by public TCR beta signatures.

Germline V gene lookup returns CDR1 LNHDA and CDR2 SQIVND (reference sequence). The CDR3 runs 16 residues. V shed 5 bases, J shed 4 bases, and the junction held 8 bases outside the gene matches. General observations from the study: Individuals carrying CMV plus the relevant HLA were identified by cumulative frequency of public TCR beta families. HLA-C-restricted, CMV-specific TCR beta clonotypes were dominant ex vivo.

One entry per CDR3 protein results from TCRdb running MiXCR on the reads. This sample has some 450,000 distinct CDR3 sequences, with roughly 30% found just once. The V and J genes are TRBV19 and TRBJ2-2; 9 nucleotides line up with TRBD1. The receptor comes from a human donor in good health (CMV status not recorded). Some clones in this sample may be carry-over from other donors' samples. Material: PBMCs. This CDR3 reads CASSWEQGAITGELFF. As DNA, the CDR3 is TGTGCCAGTAGTTGGGAACAGGGGGCGATCACCGGGGAGCTGTTTTTT. Full variable domain (missing parts from reference TRBV19 and TRBJ2-2): DGGITQSPKYLFRKEGQNVTLSCEQNLNHDAMYWYRQDPGQGLRLIYYSQIVNDFQKGDIAEGYSVSREKKESFPLTVTSAQKNPTAFYLCASSWEQGAITGELFFGEGSRLTVL.